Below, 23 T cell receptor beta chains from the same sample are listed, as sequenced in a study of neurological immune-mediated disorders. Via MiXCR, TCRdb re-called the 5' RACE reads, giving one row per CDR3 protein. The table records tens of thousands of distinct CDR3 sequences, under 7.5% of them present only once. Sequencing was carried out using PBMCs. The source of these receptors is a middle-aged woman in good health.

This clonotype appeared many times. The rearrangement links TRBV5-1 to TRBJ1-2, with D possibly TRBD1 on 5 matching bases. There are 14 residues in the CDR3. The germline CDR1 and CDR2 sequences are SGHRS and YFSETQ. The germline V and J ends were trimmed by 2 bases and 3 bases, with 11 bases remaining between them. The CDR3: CASSFRVEDYGYTF. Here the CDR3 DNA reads TGCGCCAGCAGCTTCAGGGTGGAGGACTATGGCTACACCTTC.

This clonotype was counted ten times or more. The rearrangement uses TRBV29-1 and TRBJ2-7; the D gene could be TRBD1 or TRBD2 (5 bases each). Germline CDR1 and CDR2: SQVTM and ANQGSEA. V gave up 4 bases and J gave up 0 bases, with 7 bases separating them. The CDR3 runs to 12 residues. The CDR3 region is CSVGGVSYEQYF. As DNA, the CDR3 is TGCAGCGTTGGAGGGGTCTCCTACGAGCAGTACTTC.

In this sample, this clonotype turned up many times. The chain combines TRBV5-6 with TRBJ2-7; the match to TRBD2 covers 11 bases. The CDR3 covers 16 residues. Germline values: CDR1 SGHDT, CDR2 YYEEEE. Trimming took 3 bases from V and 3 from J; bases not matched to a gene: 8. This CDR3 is CASSSSTSGVNYEQYV. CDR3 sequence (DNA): TGTGCCAGCAGCTCCTCGACTAGCGGGGTAAACTACGAGCAGTACGTC.

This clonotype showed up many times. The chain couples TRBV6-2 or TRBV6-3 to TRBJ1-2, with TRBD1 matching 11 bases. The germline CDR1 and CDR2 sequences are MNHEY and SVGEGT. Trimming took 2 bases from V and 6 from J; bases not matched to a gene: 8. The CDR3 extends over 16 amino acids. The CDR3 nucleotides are TGTGCCAGCAGTTACCCCGCCGGGACAGGGGGGAATGGCTACACCTTC. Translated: CASSYPAGTGGNGYTF.

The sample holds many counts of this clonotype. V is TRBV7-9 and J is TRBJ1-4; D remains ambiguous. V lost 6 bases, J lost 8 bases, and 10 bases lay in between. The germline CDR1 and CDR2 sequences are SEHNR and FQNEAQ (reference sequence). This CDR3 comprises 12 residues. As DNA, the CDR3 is TGTGCCAGCAGTTACACGCGGGAAAAACTGTTTTTT. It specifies CASSYTREKLFF.

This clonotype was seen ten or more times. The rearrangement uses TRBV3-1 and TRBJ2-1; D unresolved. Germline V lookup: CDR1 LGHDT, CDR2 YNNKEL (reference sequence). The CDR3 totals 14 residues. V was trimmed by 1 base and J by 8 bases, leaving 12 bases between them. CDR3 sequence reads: CASSQVTIGHEQFF. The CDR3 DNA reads TGTGCCAGCAGCCAAGTGACGATTGGACATGAGCAGTTCTTC.

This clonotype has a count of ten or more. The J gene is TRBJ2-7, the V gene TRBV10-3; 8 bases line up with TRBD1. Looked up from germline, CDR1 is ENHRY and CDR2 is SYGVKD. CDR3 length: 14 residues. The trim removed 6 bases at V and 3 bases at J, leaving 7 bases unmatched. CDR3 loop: CAIRGDRGGYEQYF. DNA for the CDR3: TGTGCCATCAGAGGAGACAGGGGAGGCTACGAGCAGTACTTC.

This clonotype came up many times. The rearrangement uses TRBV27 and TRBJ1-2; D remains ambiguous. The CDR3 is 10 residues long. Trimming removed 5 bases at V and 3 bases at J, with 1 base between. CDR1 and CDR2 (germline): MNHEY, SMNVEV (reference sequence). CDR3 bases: TGTGCCAGCAGTCACTATGGCTACACCTTC. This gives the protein CASSHYGYTF.

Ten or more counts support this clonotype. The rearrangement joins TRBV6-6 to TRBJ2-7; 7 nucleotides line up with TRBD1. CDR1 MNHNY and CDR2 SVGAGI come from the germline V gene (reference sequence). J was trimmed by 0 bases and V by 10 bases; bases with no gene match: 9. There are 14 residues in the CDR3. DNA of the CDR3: TGTGCCACCGCTGGACAGGTCAACTCCTACGAGCAGTACTTC. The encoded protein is CATAGQVNSYEQYF.

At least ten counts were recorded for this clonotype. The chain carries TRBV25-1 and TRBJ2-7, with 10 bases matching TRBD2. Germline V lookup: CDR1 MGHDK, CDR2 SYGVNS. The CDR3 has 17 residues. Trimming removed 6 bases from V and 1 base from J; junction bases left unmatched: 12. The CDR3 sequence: CASSDPVWTSGSYEQYF. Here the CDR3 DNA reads TGTGCCAGCAGCGATCCTGTGTGGACTAGCGGTTCCTACGAGCAGTACTTC.

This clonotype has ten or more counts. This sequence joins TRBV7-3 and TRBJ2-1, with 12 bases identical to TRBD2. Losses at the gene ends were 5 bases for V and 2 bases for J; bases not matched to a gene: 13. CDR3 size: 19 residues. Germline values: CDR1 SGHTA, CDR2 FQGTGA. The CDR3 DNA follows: TGTGCCAGCAGCCCCGGACGGAGGACTAGCGGGGATCCCTACAATGAGCAGTTCTTC. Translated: CASSPGRRTSGDPYNEQFF.

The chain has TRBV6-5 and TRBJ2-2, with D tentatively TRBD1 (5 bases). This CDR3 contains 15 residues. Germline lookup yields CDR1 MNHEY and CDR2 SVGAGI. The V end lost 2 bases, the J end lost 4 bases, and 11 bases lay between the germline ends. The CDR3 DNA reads TGTGCCAGCAGTTACCCCAGGGCTGGCACCGGGGAGCTGTTTTTT. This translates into CASSYPRAGTGELFF.

CDR3: CASKSGYTGELFF. CDR3 nucleotide sequence: TGTGCCAGTAAATCGGGTTACACCGGGGAGCTGTTTTTT. The chain carries TRBV19 and TRBJ2-2, with D unclear. Germline CDR1 LNHDA, CDR2 SQIVND (reference sequence). The V and J ends lost 7 bases and 3 bases respectively, with 9 bases between them. The CDR3 length is 13 residues.

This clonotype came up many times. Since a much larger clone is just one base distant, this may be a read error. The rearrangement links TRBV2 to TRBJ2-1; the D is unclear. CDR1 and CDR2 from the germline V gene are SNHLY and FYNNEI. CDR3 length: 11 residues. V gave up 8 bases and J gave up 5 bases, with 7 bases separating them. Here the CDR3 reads CASGRDNEQFF. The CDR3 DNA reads TGTGCCAGCGGCCGGGACAATGAGCAGTTCTTC.

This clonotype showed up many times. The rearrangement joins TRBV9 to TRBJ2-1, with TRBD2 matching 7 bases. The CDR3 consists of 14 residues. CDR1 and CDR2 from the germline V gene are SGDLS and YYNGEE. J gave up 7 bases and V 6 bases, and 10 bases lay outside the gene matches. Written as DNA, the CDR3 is TGTGCCAGCACCATTGGGGGGGGAGGGAATGAGCAGTTCTTC. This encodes CASTIGGGGNEQFF.

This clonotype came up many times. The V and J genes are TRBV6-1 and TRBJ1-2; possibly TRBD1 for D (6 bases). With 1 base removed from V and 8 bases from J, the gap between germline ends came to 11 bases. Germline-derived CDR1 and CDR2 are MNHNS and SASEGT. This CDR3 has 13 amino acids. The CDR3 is CASSEVARGGYTF. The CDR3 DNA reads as TGTGCCAGCAGTGAAGTGGCCAGGGGAGGCTACACCTTC.

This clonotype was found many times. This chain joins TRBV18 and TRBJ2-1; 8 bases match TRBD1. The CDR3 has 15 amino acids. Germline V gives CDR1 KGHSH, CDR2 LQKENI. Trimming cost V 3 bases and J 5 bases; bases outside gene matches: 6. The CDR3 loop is CASSPRTGLDNEQFF. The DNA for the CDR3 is TGTGCCAGCTCACCGCGGACAGGGTTGGACAATGAGCAGTTCTTC.

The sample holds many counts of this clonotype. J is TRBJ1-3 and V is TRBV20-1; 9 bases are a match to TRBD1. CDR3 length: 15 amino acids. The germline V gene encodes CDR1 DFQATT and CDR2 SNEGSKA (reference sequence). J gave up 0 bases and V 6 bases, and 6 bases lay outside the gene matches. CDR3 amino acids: CSAAQGASSGNTIYF. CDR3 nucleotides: TGCAGTGCAGCACAGGGGGCGAGCTCTGGAAACACCATATATTTT.

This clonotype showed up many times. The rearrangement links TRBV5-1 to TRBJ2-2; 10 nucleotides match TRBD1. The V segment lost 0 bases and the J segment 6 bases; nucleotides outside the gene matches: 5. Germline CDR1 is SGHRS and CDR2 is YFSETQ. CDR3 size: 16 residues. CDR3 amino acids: CASSLAGTGASGELFF. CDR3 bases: TGCGCCAGCAGCTTGGCCGGGACAGGGGCATCCGGGGAGCTGTTTTTT.

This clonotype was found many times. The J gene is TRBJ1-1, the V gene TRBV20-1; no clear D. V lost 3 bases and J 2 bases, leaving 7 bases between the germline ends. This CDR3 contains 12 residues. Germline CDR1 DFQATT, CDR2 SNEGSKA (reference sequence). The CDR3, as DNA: TGCAGTGCTAGTTCGGGTAACACTGAAGCTTTCTTT. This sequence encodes CSASSGNTEAFF.

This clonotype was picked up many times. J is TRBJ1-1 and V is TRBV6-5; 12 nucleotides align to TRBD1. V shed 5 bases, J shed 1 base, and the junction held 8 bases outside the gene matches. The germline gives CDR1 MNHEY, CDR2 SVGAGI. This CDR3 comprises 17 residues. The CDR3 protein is CASSRGDRGLGNTEAFF. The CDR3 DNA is TGTGCCAGCAGTCGCGGGGACAGGGGGCTGGGGAACACTGAAGCTTTCTTT.

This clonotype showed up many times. The CDR3 DNA is TGTGCCAGCAGCTTAGTGGGGGCGTACGAGCAGTACGTC. It codes for CASSLVGAYEQYV. The chain recombines TRBV7-8 with TRBJ2-7; tentatively, D is TRBD1 (6 bases). Trimming cost V 1 base and J 4 bases, with 8 bases left between them. The CDR3 sequence is 13 residues long. The germline CDR1 and CDR2 sequences are SGHVS and FQNEAQ.

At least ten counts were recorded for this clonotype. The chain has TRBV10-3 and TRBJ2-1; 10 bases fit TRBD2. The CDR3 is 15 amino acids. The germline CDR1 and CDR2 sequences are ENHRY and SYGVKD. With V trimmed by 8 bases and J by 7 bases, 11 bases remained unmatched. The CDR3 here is CAIGGEAGGRNEQFF. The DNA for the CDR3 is TGTGCCATCGGCGGGGAAGCGGGAGGGAGGAATGAGCAGTTCTTC.